This record covers a single T cell receptor beta chain. This entry comes from a study of Graves' ophthalmopathy and Graves' hyperthyroidism. RNA served as the template for amplifying TCR beta CDR3 regions. Second-round multiplex PCR came after a first-round RT-PCR that employed HTBI primers. TCRdb re-called the multiplex PCR reads through MiXCR, storing one row per CDR3 protein. The repertoire consists of a few hundred thousand distinct CDR3 sequences, with under 45% occurring once and the leading ten covering 3.5% to 5%. Unmatched junction bases numbered 9, after V lost 5 bases and J lost 2 bases. CDR1 is MGHDK, CDR2 SYGVNS, per germline. CDR3 length: 15 amino acids.

J is TRBJ2-7 and V is TRBV25-1; the match to TRBD1 covers 7 bases. The material sequenced was peripheral blood or thyroid tissue (not recorded which). The TCR was taken from an adult man with Graves' hyperthyroidism. Written as DNA, the CDR3 is TGTGCCAGCAGTCCCCGGACAGGCGGTACCTACGAGCAGTACTTC. Translated: CASSPRTGGTYEQYF.